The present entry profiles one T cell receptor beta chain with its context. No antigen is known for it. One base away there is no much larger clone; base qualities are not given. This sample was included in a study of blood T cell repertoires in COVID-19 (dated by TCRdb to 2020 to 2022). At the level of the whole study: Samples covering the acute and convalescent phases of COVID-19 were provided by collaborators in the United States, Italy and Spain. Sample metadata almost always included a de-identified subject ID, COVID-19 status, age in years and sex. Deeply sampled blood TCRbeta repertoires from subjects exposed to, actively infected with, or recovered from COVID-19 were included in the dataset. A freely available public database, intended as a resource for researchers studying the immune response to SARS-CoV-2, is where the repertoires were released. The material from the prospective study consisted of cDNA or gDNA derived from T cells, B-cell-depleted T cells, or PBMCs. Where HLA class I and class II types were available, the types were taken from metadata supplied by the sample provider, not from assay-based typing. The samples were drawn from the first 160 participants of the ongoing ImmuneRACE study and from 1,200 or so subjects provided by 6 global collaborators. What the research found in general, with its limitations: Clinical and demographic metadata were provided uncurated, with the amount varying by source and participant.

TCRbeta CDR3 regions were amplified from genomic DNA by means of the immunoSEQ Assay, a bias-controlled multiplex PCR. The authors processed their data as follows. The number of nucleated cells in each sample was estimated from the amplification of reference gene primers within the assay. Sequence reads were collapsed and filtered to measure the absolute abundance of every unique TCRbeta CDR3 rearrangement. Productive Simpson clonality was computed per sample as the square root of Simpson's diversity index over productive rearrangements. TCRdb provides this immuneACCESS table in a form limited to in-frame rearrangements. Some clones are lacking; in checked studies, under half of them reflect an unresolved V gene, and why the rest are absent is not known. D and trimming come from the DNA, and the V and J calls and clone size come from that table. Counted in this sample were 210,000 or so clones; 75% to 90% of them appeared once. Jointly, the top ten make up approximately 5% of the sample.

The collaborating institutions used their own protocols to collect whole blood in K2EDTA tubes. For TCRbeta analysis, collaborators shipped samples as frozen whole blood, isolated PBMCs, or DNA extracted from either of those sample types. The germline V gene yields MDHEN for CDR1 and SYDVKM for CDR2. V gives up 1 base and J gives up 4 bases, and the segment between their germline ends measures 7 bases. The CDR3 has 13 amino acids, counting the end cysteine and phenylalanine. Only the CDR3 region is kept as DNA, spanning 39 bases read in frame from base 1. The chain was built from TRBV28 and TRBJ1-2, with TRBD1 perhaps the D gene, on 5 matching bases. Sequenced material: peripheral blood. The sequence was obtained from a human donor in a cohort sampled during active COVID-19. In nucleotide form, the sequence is TGTGCCAGCAGTTTATATGGGGCCTATGGCTACACCTTC. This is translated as CASSLYGAYGYTF.